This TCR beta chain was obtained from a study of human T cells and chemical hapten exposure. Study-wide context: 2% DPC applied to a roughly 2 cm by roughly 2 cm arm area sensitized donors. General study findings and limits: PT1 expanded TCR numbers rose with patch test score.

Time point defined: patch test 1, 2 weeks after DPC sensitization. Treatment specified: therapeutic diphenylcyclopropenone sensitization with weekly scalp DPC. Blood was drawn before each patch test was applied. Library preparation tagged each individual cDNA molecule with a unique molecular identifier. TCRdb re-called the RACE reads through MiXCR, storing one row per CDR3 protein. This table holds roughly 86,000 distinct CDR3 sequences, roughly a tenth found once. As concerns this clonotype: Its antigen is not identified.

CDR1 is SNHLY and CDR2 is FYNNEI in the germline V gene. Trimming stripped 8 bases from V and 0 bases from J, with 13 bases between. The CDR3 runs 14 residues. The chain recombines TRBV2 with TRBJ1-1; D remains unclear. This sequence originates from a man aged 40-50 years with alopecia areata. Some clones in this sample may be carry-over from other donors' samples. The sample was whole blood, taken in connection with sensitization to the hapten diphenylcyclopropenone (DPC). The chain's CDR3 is CASRKTPMNTEAFF. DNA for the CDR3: TGTGCCAGCCGAAAGACACCAATGAACACTGAAGCTTTCTTT.